The 3 T cell receptor beta chains listed next were all sequenced from one sample in a study of T cell responses to AZD1222 COVID-19 vaccine. Generated by immunoSEQ multiplex PCR, the TCRdb table keeps only in-frame clones and is missing some. The repertoire holds about 140,000 clones, with 85% to 90% as singletons. The sequencing here drew on peripheral blood, taken on day 0 of AZD1222 vaccination. The receptors were gathered from an adult in good health.

This chain connects TRBV13 to TRBJ1-1, with a tentative D call TRBD1 (6 bases). Germline V gives CDR1 PRHDT, CDR2 FYEKMQ (reference sequence). V lost 5 bases and J lost 5, with 15 bases in between. This CDR3 has 14 amino acids. CDR3 coding DNA: TGTGCCAGCAGCCCCCCCGGACAGCAAACTGAAGCTTTCTTT. Translating it yields CASSPPGQQTEAFF.

The V call is TRBV5-1, the J call TRBJ2-1; the D gene is possibly TRBD1 (5 bases). The length of the CDR3 is 15 residues. The V end was cut by 2 bases, the J end by 6 bases, with 15 bases between. Germline V gene sequence: CDR1 SGHRS, CDR2 YFSETQ. The CDR3 spells CASSFTGTFANEQFF. Here the CDR3 DNA reads TGCGCCAGCAGCTTTACAGGTACCTTTGCCAATGAGCAGTTCTTC. Looking up the rest from reference TRBV5-1 and TRBJ2-1 gives the full variable domain: KAGVTQTPRYLIKTRGQQVTLSCSPISGHRSVSWYQQTPGQGLQFLFEYFSETQRNKGNFPGRFSGRQFSNSRSEMNVSTLELGDSALYLCASSFTGTFANEQFFGPGTRLTVL.

This clone was detected only once. The chain is built from TRBV11-2 and TRBJ2-4; 7 nucleotides align to TRBD2. CDR1 SGHAT and CDR2 FQNNGV come from the germline V gene. Trimming at V came to 3 bases and at J to 7 bases, leaving 6 bases not matched to a gene. This CDR3 spans 14 amino acids. The CDR3 is CASSLWGGPNIQYF. CDR3 sequence (DNA): TGTGCCAGCAGCTTGTGGGGGGGTCCGAACATTCAGTACTTC.